Each of the 30 T cell receptor beta chains below was sequenced from the same sample in a study of blood T cell repertoires in COVID-19 (TCRdb year 2020). The library came from the immunoSEQ multiplex PCR assay. The source is immuneACCESS, and TCRdb retained only in-frame sequences with V and J called. Part of the clones is not carried over; for the studies checked, unresolved V genes explain less than half of this, and the remainder is unexplained. This sample is represented by 260,000 or so clones; roughly 85% of them were singletons. 2% to 3% of the sample is in the top ten clones. The sequencing sample was made of PBMCs or T cells enriched from blood (not recorded which). These receptor sequences come from a woman aged 45-65 years who had recovered from COVID-19.

V and J are TRBV28 and TRBJ1-2; 10 bases map to TRBD1. CDR1 MDHEN and CDR2 SYDVKM come from the germline V gene. After removal of 5 bases from V and 8 bases from J, the junction contained 11 bases not matched to a gene. This CDR3 comprises 15 residues. The CDR3 loop reads CASSLLGTGVRGYTF. In nucleotides, the CDR3 is TGTGCCAGCAGTCTCCTTGGGACAGGGGTTAGGGGCTACACCTTC.

The rearrangement links TRBV28 to TRBJ1-5; a weak D match, TRBD1 (6 bases). The germline gives CDR1 MDHEN, CDR2 SYDVKM. V dropped 6 bases and J dropped 2 bases, with 14 bases sitting between them. The CDR3 totals 15 residues. This CDR3 reads CASRVTGSGNQPQHF. The CDR3 DNA follows: TGTGCCAGCAGGGTAACAGGGTCAGGCAATCAGCCCCAGCATTTT.

The chain couples TRBV24-1 to TRBJ1-5; possibly TRBD1 for D (6 bases). Germline V lookup: CDR1 KGHDR, CDR2 SFDVKD. The CDR3 covers 16 residues. Trimming shortened V by 5 bases and J by 0 bases, and 13 bases separated the two germline ends. The CDR3, as DNA: TGTGCCACCAGTGGATCCGGGACATTTAGCAATCAGCCCCAGCATTTT. As protein: CATSGSGTFSNQPQHF.

This sequence joins TRBV12-5 and TRBJ2-1, with D possibly matching TRBD2 (7 bases). Deletions cut 6 bases from V and 4 bases from J, with 19 bases between. Germline V lookup: CDR1 LGHNT, CDR2 FRNRAP. The CDR3 has 16 residues. In DNA, the CDR3 is TGTGCTAGTGGCCGCGCTGGGGCGGGGGCGTACAATGAGCAGTTCTTC. Protein: CASGRAGAGAYNEQFF.

The rearrangement joins TRBV29-1 to TRBJ1-5; tentatively, D is TRBD1 (6 bases). Trimming cost V 6 bases and J 6 bases, with 15 bases left between them. CDR3 length: 13 amino acids. CDR1 and CDR2 (germline): SQVTM, ANQGSEA. As DNA, the CDR3 is TGCAGCGTACGAACAGGGTCGGGTCAGCCCCAGCATTTT. Protein: CSVRTGSGQPQHF.

V gene TRBV21-1 combines with J gene TRBJ1-5; the table's D call, TRBD1, has no DNA check behind it. TRBV21-1 is shown as a pseudogene. CDR3 size: 20 residues. The CDR3 coding sequence is TGTGCCAGCAGCATCAATGGGGGCCGGGACAGGGATTATAGCAATCAGCCCCAGCATTTT. Its protein is CASSINGGRDRDYSNQPQHF.

The chain employs TRBV5-4 and TRBJ1-2; D is possibly TRBD1 (5 bases). In germline, CDR1 is SGHNT, CDR2 YYREEE (reference sequence). The V end lost 4 bases, the J end lost 4 bases, and 14 bases lay between the germline ends. CDR3 length: 14 amino acids. This CDR3 is CASSPDSRSYGYTF. CDR3 sequence (DNA): TGTGCCAGCAGCCCCGACAGCAGATCCTATGGCTACACCTTC.

The chain employs TRBV5-1 and TRBJ1-1; TRBD1 agrees at 10 bases. With 6 bases clipped from V and 1 base from J, the junction kept 6 bases outside the gene matches. The CDR3 is 15 residues long. From germline, CDR1 is SGHRS and CDR2 YFSETQ. The CDR3 protein is CASTGDRGRNTEAFF. The CDR3 region has the DNA TGCGCCAGCACCGGGGACAGGGGACGGAACACTGAAGCTTTCTTT.

This clone occurred once. This chain links TRBV28 with TRBJ1-2; 9 bases are shared with TRBD1. J was trimmed by 2 bases and V by 4 bases; bases with no gene match: 8. The germline gives CDR1 MDHEN, CDR2 SYDVKM. This CDR3 is built from 16 residues. CDR3 amino acids: CASSSHRQGENYGYTF. CDR3 in DNA: TGTGCCAGCAGTTCCCATCGACAGGGGGAAAACTATGGCTACACCTTC.

This rearrangement joins TRBV5-4 to TRBJ2-1; 7 positions agree with TRBD1. The CDR3 covers 14 residues. Germline values: CDR1 SGHNT, CDR2 YYREEE (reference sequence). V lost 5 bases, J lost 10 bases, and 12 bases stayed unmatched. CDR3 amino acids: CASRQIQGLGEQFF. The CDR3 bases are TGTGCCAGCAGACAAATACAGGGGCTTGGGGAGCAGTTCTTC.

The chain joins TRBV27 to TRBJ1-6; 9 bases map to TRBD1. CDR1 MNHEY and CDR2 SMNVEV come from the germline V gene (reference sequence). The CDR3 runs 17 residues. After removal of 3 bases from V and 1 base from J, the junction contained 4 bases not matched to a gene. The DNA of the CDR3 is TGTGCCAGCAGTTTCCTTGGACAGGGGTCCTATAATTCACCCCTCCACTTT. This encodes CASSFLGQGSYNSPLHF.

CDR3 region: CASSRDSSYNEQFF. The CDR3 DNA reads as TGTGCCAGCAGCAGGGACTCATCCTACAATGAGCAGTTCTTC. J is TRBJ2-1 and V is TRBV11-3, with D perhaps TRBD2 (6 bases). The germline V gene encodes CDR1 SGHNT and CDR2 YENEEA. CDR3 length equals 14 residues. Trimming shortened V by 5 bases and J by 1 base, and 9 bases separated the two germline ends.

This rearrangement joins TRBV15 to TRBJ2-2; TRBD1 matches 10 bases. J was trimmed by 3 bases and V by 6 bases; bases with no gene match: 4. The CDR3 is 15 residues long. Germline V gene lookup returns CDR1 LNHNV and CDR2 YYDKDF (reference sequence). The CDR3 DNA reads TGTGCCACCAGGCGGGGACAGGGGCACACCGGGGAGCTGTTTTTT. This encodes CATRRGQGHTGELFF.

Here the CDR3 reads CASSRAGRYEQYF. In nucleotides, the CDR3 is TGTGCCAGCAGCCGGGCGGGAAGGTACGAGCAGTACTTC. V usage is TRBV3-1 (or the pseudogene TRBV3-2) and J usage is TRBJ2-7; possible D gene TRBD2, 6 bases. The V end was cut by 4 bases, the J end by 4 bases, with 11 bases between. The CDR3 runs to 13 residues. CDR1 LGHDT and CDR2 YNNKEL come from the germline V gene (reference sequence).

In its sample, this clone was seen once. The rearrangement joins TRBV18 to TRBJ2-4, with unresolved D. Trimming removed 4 bases from V and 1 base from J, with 11 bases in between. Germline CDR1 and CDR2: KGHSH and LQKENI. The CDR3 spans 15 residues. The CDR3 protein is CASSQRGAAKNIQYF. CDR3 sequence (DNA): TGTGCCAGCTCACAAAGAGGTGCGGCCAAAAACATTCAGTACTTC.

The V and J genes are TRBV19 and TRBJ1-2; D may be TRBD1 (5 bases). This CDR3 comprises 13 residues. Per the germline V gene, CDR1 is LNHDA and CDR2 is SQIVND (reference sequence). Deletions cut 3 bases from V and 2 bases from J, with 7 bases between. The CDR3 spells CASSIDRNYGYTF. The DNA of the CDR3 is TGTGCCAGTAGTATTGACAGAAACTATGGCTACACCTTC.

For the CDR3, the DNA is TGTGCCAGCAGCAAAGCGCGGACTAGCGGGTTCTTAACCCAGTACTTC. It encodes CASSKARTSGFLTQYF. The chain uses TRBV21-1 and TRBJ2-5; the table's TRBD2 call for D was not verified on the DNA. TRBV21-1 is an annotated pseudogene. The CDR3 length is 16 residues.

J is TRBJ2-6 and V is TRBV5-1, with D perhaps matching TRBD1 (5 bases). In germline, CDR1 is SGHRS, CDR2 YFSETQ. The V end lost 2 bases, the J end lost 0 bases, and 12 bases lay between the germline ends. This CDR3 contains 17 residues. Here the CDR3 DNA reads TGCGCCAGCAGCTTAACAGGCCAAAACTCTGGGGCCAACGTCCTGACTTTC. Its protein is CASSLTGQNSGANVLTF.

The chain joins TRBV5-1 to TRBJ1-5; 8 positions agree with TRBD1. CDR3 length equals 15 residues. Germline V gives CDR1 SGHRS, CDR2 YFSETQ. The ends lost 2 bases at V and 7 bases at J; junction bases unmatched: 8. The CDR3: CASSLGQGDFQPQHF. The CDR3 coding sequence is TGCGCCAGCAGCTTAGGACAGGGAGATTTCCAGCCCCAGCATTTT.

The rearrangement joins TRBV10-2 to TRBJ1-5, with D possibly TRBD1 on 6 matching bases. V lost 6 bases, J lost 7 bases, and 16 bases lay in between. Looked up from germline, CDR1 is WSHSY and CDR2 is SAAADI. The CDR3 has 14 amino acids. The CDR3 DNA follows: TGCGCCAGCAGCCCCACAGGGTTCTACCAGCCCCAGCATTTT. This encodes CASSPTGFYQPQHF.

This rearrangement joins TRBV3-1 (or the pseudogene TRBV3-2) to TRBJ2-7, with D hard to call. Germline V gene sequence: CDR1 LGHDT, CDR2 YNNKEL (reference sequence). The CDR3 is made up of 18 amino acids. Trimming took off 1 base at V and 0 bases at J, with 19 bases between the two ends. The CDR3 is CASSQAFGDPASSYEQYF. In DNA, the CDR3 is TGTGCCAGCAGCCAAGCTTTCGGTGACCCGGCTAGCTCCTACGAGCAGTACTTC.

The V call is TRBV9, the J call TRBJ2-1; TRBD2 matches at 10 bases. After removal of 4 bases from V and 7 bases from J, the junction contained 5 bases not matched to a gene. The CDR3 spans 14 residues. Per the germline V gene, CDR1 is SGDLS and CDR2 is YYNGEE. CDR3 DNA: TGTGCCAGCAGCTCTAGCGGGAGTAGGAATGAGCAGTTCTTC. Its protein is CASSSSGSRNEQFF. The full variable domain, completed using reference TRBV9 and TRBJ2-1, is DSGVTQTPKHLITATGQRVTLRCSPRSGDLSVYWYQQSLDQGLQFLIQYYNGEERAKGNILERFSAQQFPDLHSELNLSSLELGDSALYFCASSSSGSRNEQFFGPGTRLTVL.

CDR3 in DNA: TGTGCCTGGAGTCAGTCGAACACTGAAGCTTTCTTT. Translated: CAWSQSNTEAFF. V is TRBV30 and J is TRBJ1-1; no definite D call. The CDR3 spans 12 residues. Per germline, CDR1 GTSNPN and CDR2 SVGIG (reference sequence). Trimming cost V 2 bases and J 1 base, with 5 bases left between them. Using reference TRBV30 and TRBJ1-1 for the parts outside the CDR3, the full variable domain is SQTIHQWPATLVQPVGSPLSLECTVEGTSNPNLYWYRQAAGRGLQLLFYSVGIGQISSEVPQNLSASRPQDRQFILSSKKLLLSDSGFYLCAWSQSNTEAFFGQGTRLTVV.

The chain recombines TRBV25-1 with TRBJ2-2; possibly TRBD1 for D (5 bases). Trimming left V 6 bases short and J 1 base short, with 6 bases between. Germline loops: CDR1 MGHDK, CDR2 SYGVNS. The CDR3 contains 13 residues. The CDR3: CASRTGNTGELFF. The CDR3, as DNA: TGTGCCAGCAGAACAGGGAACACCGGGGAGCTGTTTTTT.

The rearrangement links TRBV30 to TRBJ1-4; possible D gene TRBD1, 5 bases. Trimming stripped 1 base from V and 8 bases from J, with 11 bases between. CDR1 GTSNPN and CDR2 SVGIG come from the germline V gene (reference sequence). The CDR3 runs to 13 residues. In DNA form, the CDR3 reads TGTGCCTGGAGTGCGACAGTGGGCGAAAAACTGTTTTTT. As protein: CAWSATVGEKLFF.

The rearrangement links TRBV10-3 to TRBJ1-1, with unresolved D. V lost 3 bases and J 0 bases, leaving 23 bases between the germline ends. The CDR3 length is 19 residues. Germline V gene lookup returns CDR1 ENHRY and CDR2 SYGVKD. CDR3 region: CAISDIASRLASMNTEAFF. CDR3 coding DNA: TGTGCCATCAGTGATATTGCGTCAAGGTTAGCTTCCATGAACACTGAAGCTTTCTTT.

This chain uses TRBV11-2 with TRBJ1-1, with a possible D match to TRBD1 (6 bases). The CDR3 contains 13 residues. V was trimmed by 6 bases and J by 4 bases, leaving 12 bases between them. The germline gives CDR1 SGHAT, CDR2 FQNNGV. The CDR3 reads CASSQGGGTEAFF. The CDR3 coding sequence is TGTGCCAGCAGTCAAGGGGGGGGCACTGAAGCTTTCTTT.

The chain's CDR3 is CASNGDRWTEAFF. CDR3 bases: TGTGCCAGCAACGGAGACAGGTGGACTGAAGCTTTCTTT. The V gene is TRBV2, the J gene TRBJ1-1, with D possibly matching TRBD1 (6 bases). Germline CDR1 SNHLY, CDR2 FYNNEI. The CDR3 totals 13 residues. Deletions cut 7 bases from V and 5 bases from J, with 14 bases between.

The chain couples TRBV4-2 to TRBJ2-1, with 12 bases aligning to TRBD2. Germline V CDR1 and CDR2: LGHNA, YNFKEQ. Trimming at V came to 1 base and at J to 12 bases, leaving 4 bases not matched to a gene. This CDR3 has 14 amino acids. Here the CDR3 reads CASSQGTSGTGQFF. The CDR3 DNA reads TGTGCCAGCAGCCAAGGGACTAGCGGGACGGGGCAGTTCTTC.

The chain employs TRBV7-9 and TRBJ1-5; TRBD1 is a possible D gene (5 bases). Germline V lookup: CDR1 SEHNR, CDR2 FQNEAQ (reference sequence). The CDR3 loop spans 15 amino acids. Trimming took off 5 bases at V and 3 bases at J, with 14 bases between the two ends. The CDR3 nucleotides are TGTGCCAGCAGCGATGGGGCGGGGATCAATCAGCCCCAGCATTTT. Translating gives CASSDGAGINQPQHF.